One and the same sample provided the 5 T cell receptor beta chains below, sequenced in a study of blood T cell repertoires in COVID-19. TCRdb's copy holds only in-frame clones and misses some; the assay was immunoSEQ multiplex PCR. The repertoire has about 99,000 clones, approximately 86% of them found once; the top ten carry 3.5%. Sequenced sample: peripheral blood. The origin of the receptors is a human donor in a cohort sampled during active COVID-19.

This clone was seen once. The V and J genes are TRBV15 and TRBJ2-2, with unresolved D. The ends were cut back, 0 bases at V and 6 bases at J, with 14 bases in the middle. In germline, CDR1 is LNHNV, CDR2 YYDKDF (reference sequence). The CDR3 runs to 16 residues. CDR3 bases: TGTGCCACCAGCAGAGATCTCGGAATAGCTGCCGGGGAGCTGTTTTTT. Amino acid sequence: CATSRDLGIAAGELFF.

V gene TRBV28 combines with J gene TRBJ2-7; a possible D gene is TRBD2 (7 bases). The CDR3 is made up of 17 amino acids. V was cut by 8 bases and J by 3 bases, with 26 bases left in between. Germline CDR1 is MDHEN and CDR2 is SYDVKM. The CDR3 reads CASFGTRTRGGNYEQYF. The CDR3 DNA sequence: TGTGCCAGCTTCGGGACCAGGACAAGGGGGGGTAACTACGAGCAGTACTTC.

The V gene is TRBV24-1, the J gene TRBJ2-3; 8 nucleotides match TRBD2. CDR1 and CDR2 from the germline V gene are KGHDR and SFDVKD. CDR3 length: 17 residues. Unmatched junction bases numbered 10, after V lost 2 bases and J lost 4 bases. The CDR3 sequence: CATSDSQAGAPPDTQYF. The CDR3 DNA sequence: TGTGCCACCAGTGATTCCCAAGCGGGGGCCCCGCCAGATACGCAGTATTTT.

The V and J genes are TRBV5-1 and TRBJ2-5; 14 nucleotides match TRBD2. This CDR3 has 19 amino acids. With V trimmed by 4 bases and J by 4 bases, 15 bases remained unmatched. The germline gives CDR1 SGHRS, CDR2 YFSETQ. The CDR3 coding sequence is TGCGCCAGCAGCCCCGCCCCGGGACTAGCGGGAGAGGTGGCAGAGACCCAGTACTTC. Its translation: CASSPAPGLAGEVAETQYF.

The rearrangement joins TRBV5-6 to TRBJ2-7; D not resolved. Trimming cost V 0 bases and J 2 bases, with 9 bases left between them. The CDR3 length is 14 residues. Per germline, CDR1 SGHDT and CDR2 YYEEEE. CDR3 bases: TGTGCCAGCAGCTTGGGAGGAAGCCCCTACGAGCAGTACTTC. As protein: CASSLGGSPYEQYF.